This T cell receptor (beta chain) was identified in a study of blood T cells in healthy people across ages. Peripheral blood was drawn, about 9.7 milliliters per donor. The use of a sample-barcoded 5' primer and a J-beta primer mix characterized a second PCR of roughly 6 to 11 cycles. Every cDNA molecule bore a tag from a template-switch adaptor containing 12 random nucleotides. A single record per CDR3 protein comes from TCRdb applying MiXCR to the 5' RACE reads. The table has about 1.8 million distinct CDR3 sequences, around half seen once. Whole-study findings and limits: Not knowing donor CMV status may have confounded expanded clonotype changes.

This clonotype was seen only a few times. No antigen is known for it. The sequence derives from a middle-aged woman in good health. Sequencing used blood.

The CDR3 nucleotides read TGTGCCAGCAGCTTTTTGGCGGGGATCAGCACAGATACGCAGTATTTT. It specifies CASSFLAGISTDTQYF. V gene TRBV11-2 combines with J gene TRBJ2-3, with TRBD2 as a possible D gene (6 bases). The CDR3 runs to 16 residues. V was pared by 3 bases and J by 0 bases, with 13 bases between. CDR1 and CDR2 (germline): SGHAT, FQNNGV. Looking up the rest from reference TRBV11-2 and TRBJ2-3 gives the full variable domain: EAGVAQSPRYKIIEKRQSVAFWCNPISGHATLYWYQQILGQGPKLLIQFQNNGVVDDSQLPKDRFSAERLKGVDSTLKIQPAKLEDSAVYLCASSFLAGISTDTQYFGPGTRLTVL.